Below are 12 T cell receptor beta chains sequenced from a single sample in a study of cytomegalovirus exposure and HLA in healthy donors. Use of 60 Vbeta and 13 Jbeta primers characterized the PCR. The table came from immunoSEQ multiplex PCR; TCRdb's copy has only in-frame clones and leaves some out. The sample has 85,000 to 95,000 clones, 65% to 75% seen once; the top ten hold about a fifth. The sequenced sample was PBMCs. These TCRs come from a man aged 25-45 years in good health and CMV-seropositive.

The V call is TRBV30, the J call TRBJ1-2; TRBD1 is a possible D gene (5 bases). The germline gives CDR1 GTSNPN, CDR2 SVGIG (reference sequence). There are 15 residues in the CDR3. V dropped 2 bases and J dropped 4 bases, with 17 bases sitting between them. The CDR3 region has the DNA TGTGCCTGGAGTCTCTCCAGGGCCCTCGGCTATGGCTACACCTTC. It codes for CAWSLSRALGYGYTF.

The rearrangement uses TRBV2 and TRBJ2-1; the D gene is possibly TRBD2 (6 bases). The CDR3 runs to 12 residues. The ends were cut back, 5 bases at V and 12 bases at J, with 14 bases in the middle. Germline V gives CDR1 SNHLY, CDR2 FYNNEI. The CDR3 coding sequence is TGTGCCAGCAGTCCGGGGGATCGCCGGCAGTTCTTC. Amino acids: CASSPGDRRQFF. The full variable domain, with the rest looked up from reference TRBV2 and TRBJ2-1, is EPEVTQTPSHQVTQMGQEVILRCVPISNHLYFYWYRQILGQKVEFLVSFYNNEISEKSEIFDDQFSVERPDGSNFTLKIRSTKLEDSAMYFCASSPGDRRQFFGPGTRLTVL.

The chain employs TRBV6-6 and TRBJ2-7, with 7 bases matching TRBD1. V trimming: 5 bases; J trimming: 6 bases; junction bases outside the gene matches: 13. The CDR3 is 15 residues long. Germline CDR1 reads MNHNY; CDR2 reads SVGAGI (reference sequence). The CDR3 region is CASSAADDRVGEQYF. CDR3 DNA sequence: TGTGCCAGCAGTGCCGCCGACGACAGGGTTGGCGAGCAGTACTTC.

V and J are TRBV6-1 and TRBJ2-7; 7 positions match TRBD2. CDR3 length: 14 amino acids. With 7 bases clipped from V and 2 bases from J, the junction kept 8 bases outside the gene matches. CDR1 and CDR2 (germline): MNHNS, SASEGT. The CDR3 DNA follows: TGTGCCAGCACCCCGGGGGGAAACCCCTACGAGCAGTACTTC. It yields the protein CASTPGGNPYEQYF.

This sequence joins TRBV7-9 and TRBJ2-7; TRBD2 matches at 7 bases. This CDR3 is built from 14 residues. Germline CDR1 SEHNR, CDR2 FQNEAQ (reference sequence). Trimming removed 3 bases from V and 3 bases from J; junction bases left unmatched: 5. CDR3 protein: CASSFGLGFYEQYF. The CDR3 region has the DNA TGTGCCAGCAGCTTTGGACTAGGATTCTACGAGCAGTACTTC. Complete variable domain (other parts from reference TRBV7-9 and TRBJ2-7): DTGVSQNPRHKITKRGQNVTFRCDPISEHNRLYWYRQTLGQGPEFLTYFQNEAQLEKSRLLSDRFSAERPKGSFSTLEIQRTEQGDSAMYLCASSFGLGFYEQYFGPGTRLTVT.

The CDR3 region has the DNA TGTGCCAGTAGTATAGAACCTAGCGGGAGAGGCCAGTTCTTC. Its protein product is CASSIEPSGRGQFF. The V call is TRBV19, the J call TRBJ2-1; 10 bases are shared with TRBD2. Germline CDR1 is LNHDA and CDR2 is SQIVND (reference sequence). V lost 0 bases and J lost 13; bases outside the gene matches: 6. This CDR3 region has 14 residues.

V gene TRBV6-7 combines with J gene TRBJ1-1; 9 nucleotides agree with TRBD1. TRBV6-7 is flagged as an ORF with uncertain function. The CDR3 runs to 16 residues. V shed 6 bases, J shed 3 bases, and the junction held 11 bases outside the gene matches. CDR3 region: CASRTQGAGLDTEAFF. The CDR3 DNA is TGTGCCAGCAGGACACAGGGGGCGGGTTTGGACACTGAAGCTTTCTTT.

This chain links TRBV14 with TRBJ1-3, with D hard to call. The CDR3 consists of 17 residues. The germline gives CDR1 SGHDN, CDR2 FVKESK. Trimming cost V 0 bases and J 2 bases, with 14 bases left between them. The CDR3 DNA sequence: TGTGCCAGCAGCCAAGAAGACTGGACTAGCCCTGGAAACACCATATATTTT. This encodes CASSQEDWTSPGNTIYF.

This rearrangement joins TRBV9 to TRBJ1-6, with D perhaps TRBD1 (6 bases). The CDR3 runs to 18 residues. Germline V gene data show CDR1 as SGDLS and CDR2 as YYNGEE. Trimming took off 3 bases at V and 4 bases at J, with 20 bases between the two ends. Here the CDR3 DNA reads TGTGCCAGCAGCGCAGCGTTAAGGTTTGACAGGTATAATTCACCCCTCCACTTT. Protein: CASSAALRFDRYNSPLHF. The full variable domain, completed using reference TRBV9 and TRBJ1-6, is DSGVTQTPKHLITATGQRVTLRCSPRSGDLSVYWYQQSLDQGLQFLIQYYNGEERAKGNILERFSAQQFPDLHSELNLSSLELGDSALYFCASSAALRFDRYNSPLHFGNGTRLTVT.

This clone turned up a few times. The CDR3 DNA sequence: TGTGCCAGCAGCCCAATCCCCCGCCCAGAGGACACCATATATTTT. The encoded protein is CASSPIPRPEDTIYF. The chain employs TRBV7-6 and TRBJ1-3; D is unresolved. Per germline, CDR1 SGHVS and CDR2 FNYEAQ. The germline V and J ends were trimmed by 5 bases and 8 bases, with 19 bases remaining between them. The CDR3 totals 15 residues.

This chain uses TRBV6-1 with TRBJ2-7, with D tentatively TRBD2 (6 bases). V was trimmed by 0 bases and J by 6 bases, leaving 12 bases between them. Germline V CDR1 and CDR2: MNHNS, SASEGT. The CDR3 extends over 14 amino acids. In nucleotides, the CDR3 is TGTGCCAGCAGTGAAGCGATCGGAGGGCGCGAGCAGTACTTC. This translates into CASSEAIGGREQYF.

DNA of the CDR3: TGTGCCACCAGTCCGACTAGCGGGACAAACAATGAGCAGTTCTTC. This codes for CATSPTSGTNNEQFF. The chain joins TRBV15 to TRBJ2-1; 11 nucleotides agree with TRBD2. Germline V gene lookup returns CDR1 LNHNV and CDR2 YYDKDF (reference sequence). The CDR3 length is 15 residues. The ends lost 6 bases at V and 5 bases at J; junction bases unmatched: 6. Filled out from reference TRBV15 and TRBJ2-1, the complete variable domain reads DAMVIQNPRYQVTQFGKPVTLSCSQTLNHNVMYWYQQKSSQAPKLLFHYYDKDFNNEADTPDNFQSRRPNTSFCFLDIRSPGLGDTAMYLCATSPTSGTNNEQFFGPGTRLTVL.